These T cell receptor beta chains were read from a single sample in a study of T cells in Graves' hyperthyroidism and ophthalmopathy. TCRdb itself ran the multiplex PCR reads through MiXCR, one entry per CDR3 protein. The table records fewer than 550,000 distinct CDR3 sequences, around a quarter of them present only once. Specimen: blood. The receptor source for this set is a woman aged 30 to 39 with Graves' ophthalmopathy. Both conserved end residues are part of each CDR3. The D gene is left open where the match is weak. Clone size, where shown, is once, few, many, or a class for clones that have expanded.

j_call clone_size v_call d_call cdr3_nt cdr3_aa
TRBJ2-7 few TRBV6-1 TRBD1 TGTGCCAGCAGTCCCGGGACAGGGCTTCTCGAGCAGTACTTC CASSPGTGLLEQYF
TRBJ1-2 many TRBV2 NA TGTGCCAGCAGTGAACTTAGGGCAGATGGCTACACCTTC CASSELRADGYTF
TRBJ1-2 many TRBV5-1 NA TGCGCCAGCAGCTTGAGGGGTCCTAACTATGGCTACACCTTC CASSLRGPNYGYTF
TRBJ1-6 NA TRBV28 TRBD1 TGTGCCATCGGGGACAGGGAGGTTAATTCACCCCTCCACTTT CAIGDREVNSPLHF
TRBJ2-7 many TRBV20-1 NA TGCAGTGCTGGAGGGGGTGGTGCAACAAGCTCCTACGAGCAGTACTTC CSAGGGGATSSYEQYF
TRBJ2-7 NA TRBV19 TRBD1 TGTGCCAGTAGGCGGGACAGGAACTACGAGCAGTACTTC CASRRDRNYEQYF
TRBJ1-2 few TRBV6-5 NA TGTGCCAGCAGTTACTCAGTGACTACTAACTATGGCTACACCTTC CASSYSVTTNYGYTF
TRBJ2-7 NA TRBV12-3/TRBV12-4 TRBD2 TGTGCCAGCAGTTCTAGACTAGCGGACGAGCAGTACTTC CASSSRLADEQYF
TRBJ2-1 NA TRBV19 NA TGTGCCAGTAGTATAGATGTCCCGGGGAGGAATGAGCAGTTCTTC CASSIDVPGRNEQFF
TRBJ2-7 NA TRBV25-1 TRBD1 TGTGCCAGCAGTGATACCCGACAGGGGGCGAACTACGAGCAGTACTTC CASSDTRQGANYEQYF
TRBJ2-5 many TRBV12-3/TRBV12-4 NA TGTGCCAGCACCCTGACATCGACCGACCTACAAGAGACCCAGTACTTC CASTLTSTDLQETQYF
TRBJ1-1 many TRBV12-3/TRBV12-4 NA TGTGCCAGCAGTTTAGCCGACGGGAGTGAAGCTTTCTTT CASSLADGSEAFF
TRBJ2-7 many TRBV5-1 TRBD2 TGCGCCAGCAGCGACGGGACTAGCTTCTACGAGCAGTACTTC CASSDGTSFYEQYF
TRBJ2-3 many TRBV10-3 TRBD1 TGTGCCATCAGGCCCGGGACAGAGACCACAGATACGCAGTATTTT CAIRPGTETTDTQYF
TRBJ2-5 many TRBV30 TRBD2 TGTGCGTTCCAACGGGGGGGCCGAGAGACCCAGTACTTC CAFQRGGRETQYF
TRBJ1-2 NA TRBV6-1 NA TGTGCCAGCAGTGAGGGGGAGTCTCGTGGCTACACCTTC CASSEGESRGYTF
TRBJ2-7 many TRBV6-2/TRBV6-3 NA TGTGCCAGCCGCTCGGCCTACTACGAGCAGTACTTC CASRSAYYEQYF
TRBJ2-2 many TRBV6-1 TRBD1 TGTGCCAGCCAGAAACAGGGGGCGAACACCGGGGAGCTGTTTTTT CASQKQGANTGELFF
TRBJ2-7 many TRBV5-1 NA TGCGCCAGCAGCGCCGACAATAACTACGAGCAGTACTTC CASSADNNYEQYF
TRBJ1-1 NA TRBV20-1 TRBD1 TGCAGTGCTAGCCAGGGGACAGGCACTGAAGCTTTCTTT CSASQGTGTEAFF
TRBJ1-2 NA TRBV7-9 NA TGTGCCAGCAGCCCCCCGGGAGGGGGTTATGGCTACACCTTC CASSPPGGGYGYTF
TRBJ1-1 NA TRBV12-3/TRBV12-4 TRBD1 TGTGCCAGCAGTCTACTGACAGGGGGCGATAACACTGAAGCTTTCTTT CASSLLTGGDNTEAFF
TRBJ1-1 NA TRBV6-2/TRBV6-3 NA TGTGCCAGCAGTTACCGCTCGACCCTGAACACTGAAGCTTTCTTT CASSYRSTLNTEAFF
TRBJ1-2 many TRBV2 NA TGTGCCAGCAGTGTGTTAGGGCTTGGGCAAGATGGCTACACCTTC CASSVLGLGQDGYTF
TRBJ1-5 many TRBV6-2/TRBV6-3 NA TGTGCCAGCAGCACCCCCGGGGGCCGGCAGCCCCAGCATTTT CASSTPGGRQPQHF
TRBJ2-1 NA TRBV7-3 TRBD2 TGTGCCAGCAGCCCCGGGACTAGCGGGCCTCAGCAGTTCTTC CASSPGTSGPQQFF
TRBJ1-1 NA TRBV15 NA TGTGCCACCAGCACCAACCTTCGGGGCGGAATGAACACTGAAGCTTTCTTT CATSTNLRGGMNTEAFF
TRBJ1-1 many TRBV30 NA TGTGCCTGGAGTTCGCAGCATGAAGCTTTCTTT CAWSSQHEAFF
TRBJ2-3 many TRBV7-9 NA TGTGCCAGCAGCTCCCGGGCAGCAGGTGTAGCAGATACGCAGTATTTT CASSSRAAGVADTQYF
TRBJ1-2 few TRBV19 NA TGTGCCAGTAGTATCGGGGCCCGAAATGGCTACACCTTC CASSIGARNGYTF
TRBJ2-7 many TRBV7-9 TRBD2 TGTGCCAGCAGCTCAATGCCCCGGGAGGCAGGCGAGCAGTACTTC CASSSMPREAGEQYF
TRBJ2-5 many TRBV11-2 NA TGTGCCAGCAGCCGAAGGGGTACAGTCCTTTACCAAGAGACCCAGTACTTC CASSRRGTVLYQETQYF
TRBJ1-5 many TRBV12-5 NA TGTGCTAGTGGTTTGGTAACCGGTAGGAGCAATCAGCCCCAGCATTTT CASGLVTGRSNQPQHF
TRBJ2-7 NA TRBV20-1 TRBD1 TGCAGTGCTAGCCCTGGACAGGGGAAGCAGTACTTC CSASPGQGKQYF
TRBJ1-5 NA TRBV6-1 TRBD1 TGTGCCAGCAGTGTTGCAGGGGGGGGTAACAATCAGCCCCAGCATTTT CASSVAGGGNNQPQHF
TRBJ1-1 many TRBV24-1 NA TGTGCCACCAGTGATTCTAATGGAGTTAACACTGAAGCTTTCTTT CATSDSNGVNTEAFF
TRBJ1-1 many TRBV27 NA TGTGCCAGCAGTCTAAACCCCTTTTCTGGTGAAGCTTTCTTT CASSLNPFSGEAFF
TRBJ1-1 many TRBV20-1 NA TGCAGTGCTAGTTTACCCGGGGACACTGAAGCTTTCTTT CSASLPGDTEAFF
TRBJ2-5 NA TRBV6-1 NA TGTGCCAGCAGTCCGACCGTAGCGAGCCAAGAGACCCAGTACTTC CASSPTVASQETQYF
TRBJ2-7 many TRBV6-2/TRBV6-3 TRBD2 TGTGCCACCCACCGCGGGGGGTCCTCCTACGAGCAGTACTTC CATHRGGSSYEQYF
TRBJ2-2 NA TRBV20-1 TRBD1 TGCAGTGCTAGGGGTCAGGGGGCCACCGAGGAGCTGTTTTTT CSARGQGATEELFF
TRBJ2-7 many TRBV11-2 NA TGTGCCAGCAGCAAAGGACGAGGATACGAGCAGTACTTC CASSKGRGYEQYF
TRBJ2-5 many TRBV11-1 TRBD2 TGTGCCAGCAGCTTACTACTAGCGGAAGAGACCCAGTACTTC CASSLLLAEETQYF
TRBJ1-2 NA TRBV12-3/TRBV12-4 NA TGTGCCAGCAGCCTGCTCGACAGGACCTGCTATGGCTACACCTTC CASSLLDRTCYGYTF
TRBJ2-3 NA TRBV28 TRBD2 TGTGCCAGCAGTTTCCCACTAGCGGGAGGGCCCTCGGCAGATACGCAGTATTTT CASSFPLAGGPSADTQYF
TRBJ2-7 few TRBV6-2/TRBV6-3 NA TGTGCCGCAGAAACCTCCTACGAGCAGTACTTC CAAETSYEQYF
TRBJ2-7 NA TRBV28 NA TGTGCCAGCAGTTTAGTCGCTAGGAGCTCCTACGAGCAGTACTTC CASSLVARSSYEQYF
TRBJ2-2 many TRBV6-2/TRBV6-3 NA TGTGCCAGCTCCGGCACTAACACCGGGGAGCTGTTTTTT CASSGTNTGELFF
TRBJ1-2 NA TRBV12-3/TRBV12-4 TRBD1 TGTGCCAGCAGTTATGGGGACAGGGAATTCTATGGCTACACCTTC CASSYGDREFYGYTF
TRBJ2-5 once TRBV12-3/TRBV12-4 NA TGTGCCAGCAGTTTAGCGGAGGTAGGGGTCCAAGAGACCCAGTACTTC CASSLAEVGVQETQYF
TRBJ1-3 NA TRBV6-1 NA TGTGCCAGCAGTGAAGTGATGGAGGCCTCTGGAAACACCATATATTTT CASSEVMEASGNTIYF
TRBJ2-5 NA TRBV6-4 TRBD1 TGTGCCAGCAGTGACCTCCAAACAGGGGTTGTGACGCCCGACCCTGAAGAGACCCAGTACTTC CASSDLQTGVVTPDPEETQYF
TRBJ1-5 few TRBV25-1 NA TGTGCCAGCAGTGACGCAAGTTTCAATCAGCCCCAGCATTTT CASSDASFNQPQHF